This is a list of T cell receptor beta chains from one sample in a study of cytomegalovirus exposure and HLA in healthy donors. TCRdb's copy holds only in-frame clones and misses some; the assay was immunoSEQ multiplex PCR. The table shows roughly 100,000 clones, with around 83% occurring only once. Sequenced sample: PBMCs. All receptors derive from a woman aged 18-29 years in good health and CMV-seropositive. CDR3s leave out the opening cysteine and the closing phenylalanine or tryptophan.

>TRBV18
ASSPFQGEHGELF
>TRBV11-2
ASSLGPSGRNEQF
>TRBV7-6
ASSLDDREAYEQY
>TRBV9
ASSVEERPLEQY
>TRBV27
ASSYTVGELF
>TRBV2
ASSASGSLDTQY
>TRBV6-5
ASSFRDRRDYGYT
>TRBV4-1
ASSQDSARGQETQY
>TRBV4-2
ASSGGPSTGELF
>TRBV7-9
ASSSTQGVGDTQY
>TRBV18
ASSTDLNQPQH
>TRBV19
ASSLQDSYGYT
>TRBV4-2
ASSQSQGELF
>TRBV6-1
ASSEQGGRTNYGYT
>TRBV28
ASSPPGFYEQY
>TRBV4-1
ASSQETSYSNQPQH